A single sample gave rise to the 4 T cell receptor beta chains below, sequenced in a study of T cell responses to AZD1222 COVID-19 vaccine. TCRdb's copy holds only in-frame clones and misses some; the assay was immunoSEQ multiplex PCR. In the table there are 100,000 to 130,000 clones, 70% to 90% of which are singletons. The sample in question was peripheral blood, obtained on day 0 of AZD1222 vaccination. The receptors shown here come from an adult in good health.

The V gene is TRBV6-2 or TRBV6-3, the J gene TRBJ2-1; 10 bases match TRBD2. This CDR3 has 16 residues. Trimming cost V 2 bases and J 5 bases; bases outside gene matches: 6. Germline V gene data show CDR1 as MNHEY and CDR2 as SVGEGT. CDR3 amino acids: CASSYTSGGANNEQFF. Written as DNA, the CDR3 is TGTGCCAGCAGTTACACGAGCGGGGGGGCGAACAATGAGCAGTTCTTC.

The chain is built from TRBV2 and TRBJ1-1; D perhaps matches TRBD1 (6 bases). CDR1 is SNHLY, CDR2 FYNNEI, per germline. The ends were cut back, 2 bases at V and 6 bases at J, with 13 bases in the middle. The CDR3 has 14 residues. The CDR3: CASSEWGPDAEAFF. The CDR3 coding sequence is TGTGCCAGCAGTGAATGGGGGCCAGACGCTGAAGCTTTCTTT.

V is TRBV9 and J is TRBJ2-2; no clear D gene. With 1 base removed from V and 0 bases from J, the gap between germline ends came to 4 bases. The CDR3 is made up of 14 amino acids. Germline V gene data show CDR1 as SGDLS and CDR2 as YYNGEE. CDR3 in amino acids: CASSVSANTGELFF. As DNA, the CDR3 is TGTGCCAGCAGCGTATCTGCGAACACCGGGGAGCTGTTTTTT.

The chain couples TRBV19 to TRBJ1-2; TRBD1 matches 7 bases. Per germline, CDR1 LNHDA and CDR2 SQIVND (reference sequence). V dropped 6 bases and J dropped 2; count of bases not matched to a gene: 3. The CDR3 totals 13 residues. The CDR3, as DNA: TGTGCCAGTAGGACAGGGATGAACTATGGCTACACCTTC. The encoded protein is CASRTGMNYGYTF. The entire variable domain, with the rest obtained from reference TRBV19 and TRBJ1-2, is as follows: DGGITQSPKYLFRKEGQNVTLSCEQNLNHDAMYWYRQDPGQGLRLIYYSQIVNDFQKGDIAEGYSVSREKKESFPLTVTSAQKNPTAFYLCASRTGMNYGYTFGSGTRLTVV.